This is a list of T cell receptor beta chains from one sample in a study of blood T cell repertoires in COVID-19. The data were produced by immunoSEQ multiplex PCR, yet TCRdb's version contains in-frame clones alone and is incomplete. The sample comprises some 360,000 clones, about 90% of which are singletons, and about 2.1% rests with the top ten. Source material: peripheral blood. Receptors originate from a woman aged 60-70 years with COVID-19, enrolled during active disease. The conserved cysteine and the conserved F or W are not part of the CDR3 here. The order of the fields is D gene, CDR3 length, J gene, V gene, CDR3 protein. A D gene is named only where the DNA matches it firmly.

D gene: TRBD1; CDR3 length: 14; J gene: TRBJ1-5; V gene: TRBV28; CDR3 protein: ASSLYLVTGDQPQH
D gene: TRBD1; CDR3 length: 13; J gene: TRBJ1-6; V gene: TRBV19; CDR3 protein: ASSIGDRDNSPLH
D gene: TRBD1; CDR3 length: 11; J gene: TRBJ1-2; V gene: TRBV5-1; CDR3 protein: ASSLGQGVGYT
D gene: .; CDR3 length: 12; J gene: TRBJ2-1; V gene: TRBV5-1; CDR3 protein: ASSRELDFNEQF
D gene: .; CDR3 length: 10; J gene: TRBJ2-7; V gene: TRBV21-1; CDR3 protein: ATTEPAYEQY
D gene: .; CDR3 length: 13; J gene: TRBJ2-5; V gene: TRBV2; CDR3 protein: ASSERGGVGETQY
D gene: .; CDR3 length: 12; J gene: TRBJ1-3; V gene: TRBV30; CDR3 protein: ACTPGNSGNTIY
D gene: TRBD1; CDR3 length: 13; J gene: TRBJ1-2; V gene: TRBV2; CDR3 protein: ASRQPGGAGYGYT
D gene: .; CDR3 length: 12; J gene: TRBJ1-1; V gene: TRBV6-6; CDR3 protein: ASSYPGLDTEAF
D gene: TRBD2; CDR3 length: 14; J gene: TRBJ2-3; V gene: TRBV4-1; CDR3 protein: ASSQATSTLGDTQY
D gene: .; CDR3 length: 9; J gene: TRBJ2-4; V gene: TRBV12-3/TRBV12-4; CDR3 protein: ASRAGNIQY
D gene: TRBD1; CDR3 length: 13; J gene: TRBJ1-1; V gene: TRBV11-3; CDR3 protein: ASSPGTGDNTEAF
D gene: .; CDR3 length: 14; J gene: TRBJ1-1; V gene: TRBV27; CDR3 protein: ASSLWAGRGNTEAF